Detailed here is one T cell receptor beta chain. This receptor's antigen is unknown. No clone much larger than this one lies a single base away; base qualities are absent. The germline V gene (reference sequence) provides CDR1 SGHNT and CDR2 YYREEE. The CDR3, cysteine through phenylalanine, is 13 amino acids long. Just the 39-base CDR3 DNA is kept, in frame starting at base 1. At the junction V is shortened by 3 bases and J by 9 bases, with 13 bases in between. The data are from a study of T cells in tumors after PD-1 blockade (dated by TCRdb to about 2019). Concerning the study at large: Prior checkpoint blockade, systemic immunosuppressant use, and recent radiotherapy or other anti-cancer therapy within 4 weeks were grounds for patient exclusion. Treatment consisted of either cemiplimab 350 mg every 2 weeks or pembrolizumab 200 mg every 3 weeks. Some patients also continued taking vismodegib 150 mg daily during anti-PD-1 treatment. Peripheral blood samples averaged about 120,000 TCR templates (range roughly 24,679-257,772) and 36,536 unique clonotypes. Paired single-cell RNA and TCR sequencing was done in the study on site-matched tumors from patients with BCC or SCC, both before and after anti-PD-1 therapy. To compare clonotypes in blood and tumor, bulk TCR sequencing was done on some 10 peripheral blood samples taken from roughly 5 patients. RECIST version 1.1 was used to evaluate clinical response. The paper as a whole reports these results and caveats: Where the novel T cell clones came from was not determined, and possible sources could include lymphoid organs or rare unexpanded clones inside the tumor or in the tumor periphery. Around 44% of tumor TCR clonotypes were found in blood, and some novel exhausted tumor clones appeared in pre-treatment blood, suggesting peripheral recruitment.

The time point label here, explained by the study, means: before anti-PD-1 therapy. For bulk TCRbeta sequencing, genomic DNA was extracted from tumor biopsies or peripheral blood, and input amounts ranged from roughly 616 ng to 6,004 ng. All patients had histologically proven advanced or metastatic basal or squamous cell carcinoma and were poor candidates for surgical resection. The basal cell carcinoma cohort comprised 11 patients, of whom 8 or 9 had bulk tumor TCR sequencing. The immunoSEQ platform was used to carry out deep TCRbeta sequencing. Concerning the study's data processing: For further analysis, only productive rearrangements were exported from the immunoSEQ Analyzer. T cell phenotypes were assigned to bulk TCRbeta clonotypes by matching the clonotypes to single-cell RNA+TCR-seq clones with the same TCRbeta sequence. Using bulk TCR sequencing data, clone enrichment in tumor was calculated by dividing a clone's tumor frequency by the same clone's PBMC frequency. GLIPH was used to group TCRs into specificity groups, clusters of distinct TCRs likely recognizing common antigens via shared CDR3 motifs. Imported from immuneACCESS, the table was reduced by TCRdb to in-frame sequences with V and J called. These copies leave out some clones; in studies compared against another copy, an unresolved V gene accounts for under half, and the cause of the remainder is not known. The V and J calls and the clone size are those of that table, but D and trimming were determined from the DNA. The sample records approximately 48,000 clones, over 70% of which are singletons. Jointly, the top ten make up just over 4% of the sample.

The TCR originated in a human donor with basal cell carcinoma. The rearrangement joined TRBV5-4 to TRBJ2-1, and the D gene may be TRBD2, 7 bases matching. Material: PBMCs, obtained before anti-PD-1 treatment. The nucleotide sequence reads as follows: TGTGCCAGCAGCTCCGCCGGGGGGCGTGAGCAGTTCTTC. Translation gives CASSSAGGREQFF.